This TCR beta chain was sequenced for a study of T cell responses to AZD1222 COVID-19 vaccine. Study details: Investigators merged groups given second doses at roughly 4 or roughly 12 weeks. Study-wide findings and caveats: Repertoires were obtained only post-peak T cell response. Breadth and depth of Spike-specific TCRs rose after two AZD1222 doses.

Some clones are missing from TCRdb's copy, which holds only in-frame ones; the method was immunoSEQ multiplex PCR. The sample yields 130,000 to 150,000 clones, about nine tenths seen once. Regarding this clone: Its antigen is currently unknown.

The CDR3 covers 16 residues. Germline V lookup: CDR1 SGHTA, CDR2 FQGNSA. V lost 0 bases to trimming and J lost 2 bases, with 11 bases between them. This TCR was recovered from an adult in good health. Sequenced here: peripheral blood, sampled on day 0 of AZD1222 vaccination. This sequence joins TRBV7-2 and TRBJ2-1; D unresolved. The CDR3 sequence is CASSLAPQVTYNEQFF. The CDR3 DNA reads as TGTGCCAGCAGCTTAGCCCCCCAGGTCACCTACAATGAGCAGTTCTTC.